Below are 31 T cell receptor beta chains sequenced from a single sample in a study of T cell repertoires in cytomegalovirus infection. MiXCR was run by TCRdb on the reads, yielding one entry per CDR3 protein. The repertoire holds roughly 180,000 distinct CDR3 sequences, with about 17% as singletons. Material for sequencing was CD8+ T cells from PBMCs. The receptors stem from a human donor in good health (CMV status not recorded). Some clones in this sample may be carry-over from other donors' samples.

This chain uses TRBV27 with TRBJ1-6; no clear D. Germline loops: CDR1 MNHEY, CDR2 SMNVEV (reference sequence). The CDR3 consists of 13 residues. V lost 6 bases and J lost 9, with 12 bases in between. The CDR3 coding sequence is TGTGCCAGCAGCCCACAGTTCGCTTCACCCCTCCACTTT. This gives the protein CASSPQFASPLHF.

Only a few counts were recorded for this clonotype. CDR3 coding DNA: TGTGCCAGCAGTTTATCGACAGGGGACCTAGTCTACGAGCAGTACTTC. The encoded protein is CASSLSTGDLVYEQYF. The chain recombines TRBV27 with TRBJ2-7, with 8 bases lining up with TRBD1. From germline, CDR1 is MNHEY and CDR2 SMNVEV (reference sequence). The CDR3 loop spans 16 amino acids. The V gene end was trimmed by 0 bases and the J gene end by 3 bases; junction bases not matched to a gene: 7.

The sample holds many counts of this clonotype. The V and J genes are TRBV7-2 and TRBJ2-3; D possibly uses TRBD1 or TRBD2 (7 bases each). The CDR3 totals 16 residues. Germline CDR1 and CDR2: SGHTA and FQGNSA. The V gene lost 3 bases and the J gene lost 2 bases, with 15 bases spanning the gap. The CDR3 nucleotides read TGTGCCAGCAGCTTCGACAGGGAGGGAGTCACAGATACGCAGTATTTT. Translated, it gives CASSFDREGVTDTQYF.

This clonotype was counted only a few times. The chain has TRBV7-9 and TRBJ2-5, with D possibly TRBD1 on 5 matching bases. CDR1 is SEHNR, CDR2 FQNEAQ, per germline (reference sequence). Trimming cost V 4 bases and J 2 bases, with 14 bases left between them. The CDR3 covers 15 residues. The CDR3 is CASSSTTDFQETQYF. The CDR3 DNA reads TGTGCCAGCAGCTCGACGACAGACTTTCAAGAGACCCAGTACTTC.

This clonotype was detected only a few times. The rearrangement joins TRBV11-2 to TRBJ2-1, with D tentatively TRBD1 or TRBD2 (5 bases each). The germline V gene has CDR1 SGHAT and CDR2 FQNNGV. This CDR3 is built from 12 residues. The germline V and J ends were trimmed by 7 bases and 13 bases, with 17 bases remaining between them. CDR3 loop: CASTTGNRRQFF. Written as DNA, the CDR3 is TGTGCCAGCACCACGGGGAACAGGCGACAGTTCTTC.

The CDR3 sequence is CSARDNSPREEQFF. The CDR3 nucleotides read TGCAGTGCTAGAGATAATTCCCCGAGAGAGGAGCAGTTCTTC. The gene calls are TRBV20-1 and TRBJ2-1; D is ambiguous. V was trimmed by 0 bases and J by 10 bases, leaving 16 bases between them. From germline, CDR1 is DFQATT and CDR2 SNEGSKA (reference sequence). The CDR3 covers 14 residues.

This clonotype was seen a few times. V and J are TRBV7-2 and TRBJ2-5; TRBD2 agrees at 12 bases. The germline gives CDR1 SGHTA, CDR2 FQGNSA. This CDR3 region has 16 residues. The V segment lost 5 bases and the J segment 1 base; nucleotides outside the gene matches: 5. CDR3 amino acids: CASSTRLAGAQETQYF. DNA of the CDR3: TGTGCCAGCAGCACGCGACTAGCGGGAGCCCAAGAGACCCAGTACTTC.

The chain has TRBV2 and TRBJ2-3, with D perhaps TRBD1 or TRBD2 (5 bases each). The CDR3 covers 15 residues. Trimming removed 9 bases at V and 2 bases at J, with 18 bases between. The germline gives CDR1 SNHLY, CDR2 FYNNEI. The DNA of the CDR3 is TGTGCCAGAACTTTGGCCGGGACCAACACAGATACGCAGTATTTT. Protein sequence: CARTLAGTNTDTQYF.

This clonotype was found a few times. V is TRBV6-5 and J is TRBJ1-1, with D tentatively TRBD1 (6 bases). Deletions cut 7 bases from V and 1 base from J, with 10 bases between. This CDR3 has 13 residues. Germline-derived CDR1 and CDR2 are MNHEY and SVGAGI. This chain's CDR3 is CASTLTGNTEAFF. CDR3 DNA: TGTGCCAGCACCCTGACAGGGAACACTGAAGCTTTCTTT.

This clonotype was seen just once. Here the CDR3 reads CASSPPYPPGLWDTQYF. Here the CDR3 DNA reads TGTGCCAGCAGCCCCCCGTACCCCCCCGGCTTATGGGATACGCAGTATTTT. V and J are TRBV6-1 and TRBJ2-3; D remains unclear. Germline CDR1 MNHNS, CDR2 SASEGT. This CDR3 region has 17 residues. V was shortened by 6 bases and J by 6 bases, with 25 bases between the two germline ends.

This clonotype showed up many times. The chain couples TRBV12-3 or TRBV12-4 to TRBJ1-6, with D hard to call. The CDR3 length is 14 residues. The V gene lost 3 bases and the J gene lost 8 bases, with 11 bases spanning the gap. The CDR3 bases are TGTGCCAGCAGTTTGTCGGTGTGGTATTCACCCCTCCACTTT. It codes for CASSLSVWYSPLHF.

This clonotype has only a few counts. The chain links TRBV28 to TRBJ1-5, with no clear D. The CDR3 spans 14 residues. Germline V gene sequence: CDR1 MDHEN, CDR2 SYDVKM. V lost 7 bases to trimming and J lost 3 bases, with 13 bases between them. The CDR3: CASTPVGDNQPQHF. The CDR3 DNA reads as TGTGCCAGCACCCCCGTCGGCGACAATCAGCCCCAGCATTTT.

This clonotype was observed a few times. J is TRBJ1-2 and V is TRBV7-8; D remains ambiguous. There are 16 residues in the CDR3. V was pared by 2 bases and J by 1 base, with 14 bases between. CDR1 and CDR2 from the germline V gene are SGHVS and FQNEAQ. CDR3: CASSLYPLQYNYGYTF. CDR3 coding DNA: TGTGCCAGCAGCTTATATCCCTTGCAGTATAACTATGGCTACACCTTC. The whole variable domain, remainder taken from reference TRBV7-8 and TRBJ1-2, is GAGVSQSPRYKVAKRGQDVALRCDPISGHVSLFWYQQALGQGPEFLTYFQNEAQLDKSGLPSDRFFAERPEGSVSTLKIQRTQQEDSAVYLCASSLYPLQYNYGYTFGSGTRLTVV.

This clonotype turned up a few times. V is TRBV29-1 and J is TRBJ2-7; no definite D call. Germline V gives CDR1 SQVTM, CDR2 ANQGSEA. CDR3 size: 13 residues. V was shortened by 1 base and J by 2 bases, with 9 bases between the two germline ends. This CDR3 reads CSVEGDNPYEQYF. The CDR3 DNA reads as TGCAGCGTTGAAGGGGATAACCCCTACGAGCAGTACTTC.

The J gene is TRBJ1-4, the V gene TRBV7-9; D possibly corresponds to TRBD1 (5 bases). CDR3 size: 13 residues. CDR1 is SEHNR, CDR2 FQNEAQ, per germline (reference sequence). V lost 8 bases and J 3 bases, leaving 10 bases between the germline ends. Here the CDR3 reads CASGGGPNEKLFF. In DNA form, the CDR3 reads TGTGCCAGCGGGGGGGGACCTAATGAAAAACTGTTTTTT.

The V and J genes are TRBV7-9 and TRBJ1-2; perhaps TRBD1 as D (6 bases). The germline V gene encodes CDR1 SEHNR and CDR2 FQNEAQ (reference sequence). The CDR3 length is 15 residues. Trimming shortened V by 5 bases and J by 6 bases, and 19 bases separated the two germline ends. The CDR3 here is CASSPRGRGGDGYTF. The CDR3 coding sequence is TGTGCCAGCAGCCCCCGGGGCAGGGGCGGTGATGGCTACACCTTC.

This chain joins TRBV10-1 and TRBJ2-7, with 9 bases aligning to TRBD1. CDR3 size: 15 residues. J gave up 0 bases and V 4 bases, and 4 bases lay outside the gene matches. From germline, CDR1 is WNHNN and CDR2 SYGVQD (reference sequence). The CDR3 DNA sequence: TGCGCCAGCAGTGTCCGGGACAGGGACTCCTACGAGCAGTACTTC. Its translation: CASSVRDRDSYEQYF.

For the CDR3, the DNA is TGTGCCAGCAGCCAAGAAGTAGGTCCGACAGATACGCAGTATTTT. Translation gives CASSQEVGPTDTQYF. The V and J genes are TRBV4-2 and TRBJ2-3, with unresolved D. Germline V gene data show CDR1 as LGHNA and CDR2 as YNFKEQ. This CDR3 is 15 amino acids long. V was trimmed by 0 bases and J by 3 bases, leaving 10 bases between them.

The chain joins TRBV6-2 or TRBV6-3 to TRBJ1-1; D uncertain. The CDR3 runs to 21 residues. Germline-derived CDR1 and CDR2 are MNHEY and SVGEGT. The V and J ends lost 0 bases and 4 bases respectively, with 30 bases between them. CDR3 region: CASSYSKTRHGVGGSTTEAFF. CDR3 bases: TGTGCCAGCAGTTACTCGAAAACCCGACACGGTGTGGGCGGGTCGACCACTGAAGCTTTCTTT.

J is TRBJ2-4 and V is TRBV7-9; 7 bases map to TRBD1. Germline CDR1 is SEHNR and CDR2 is FQNEAQ (reference sequence). This CDR3 region has 17 residues. V was pared by 5 bases and J by 7 bases, with 17 bases of the junction left unmatched. The DNA of the CDR3 is TGTGCCAGCAGCCGGAGTGACACAGGGGCAACGAGGAACATTCAGTACTTC. Encoded protein: CASSRSDTGATRNIQYF.

There are a few counts of this clonotype. The gene calls are TRBV30 and TRBJ1-6; perhaps TRBD1 as D (5 bases). This CDR3 comprises 15 residues. CDR1 is GTSNPN and CDR2 is SVGIG in the germline V gene (reference sequence). Trimming left V 0 bases short and J 8 bases short, with 14 bases between. The CDR3 sequence: CAWSVVYRSDSPLHF. The CDR3 DNA sequence: TGTGCCTGGAGTGTAGTGTACAGGAGTGATTCACCCCTCCACTTT.

The V call is TRBV20-1, the J call TRBJ2-7, with unresolved D. Deletions cut 4 bases from V and 3 bases from J, with 25 bases between. CDR3 length: 17 amino acids. CDR1 and CDR2 from the germline V gene are DFQATT and SNEGSKA (reference sequence). CDR3 amino acids: CSANTLHTPSRHYEQYF. The CDR3, as DNA: TGCAGTGCTAATACGCTGCATACCCCCAGTCGGCACTACGAGCAGTACTTC.

In this sample, this clonotype turned up a few times. The chain joins TRBV29-1 to TRBJ1-1; TRBD1 aligns across 7 bases. The germline V gene encodes CDR1 SQVTM and CDR2 ANQGSEA. V shed 3 bases, J shed 12 bases, and the junction held 10 bases outside the gene matches. The CDR3 is 12 amino acids. The DNA of the CDR3 is TGCAGCGTTGACAGGGGGGATCCCGTTTCTTTCTTT. Translation gives CSVDRGDPVSFF.

The chain couples TRBV28 to TRBJ2-1; D uncertain. This CDR3 comprises 16 residues. V lost 6 bases, J lost 0 bases, and 15 bases lay in between. Germline loops: CDR1 MDHEN, CDR2 SYDVKM. CDR3 loop: CASRFLSTGSYNEQFF. The CDR3 bases are TGTGCCAGCAGGTTTCTATCCACGGGCTCCTACAATGAGCAGTTCTTC.

This clonotype came up a few times. This chain uses TRBV7-9 with TRBJ2-2, with D hard to call. Germline V gene data show CDR1 as SEHNR and CDR2 as FQNEAQ (reference sequence). Trimming pared 10 bases from V and 1 base from J, leaving 10 bases between. This CDR3 spans 13 amino acids. The CDR3 here is CATAHKNTGELFF. CDR3 sequence (DNA): TGTGCCACCGCGCACAAGAACACCGGGGAGCTGTTTTTT.

A word on this clonotype: One end of the junction fails to match germline, which may point to a read error. The chain couples TRBV20-1 to TRBJ2-7; possibly TRBD1 for D (5 bases). This CDR3 region has 11 residues. Germline CDR1 DFQATT, CDR2 SNEGSKA (reference sequence). The DNA for the CDR3 is TGCAGTTCTAGAGATCCGTCAGGGTCATACTTC. Protein product: CSSRDPSGSYF.

In its sample, this clonotype was seen many times. This chain connects TRBV7-2 to TRBJ2-2; TRBD1 matches 7 bases. Germline V gene lookup returns CDR1 SGHTA and CDR2 FQGNSA. This CDR3 region has 17 residues. J lost 6 bases, V lost 1 base, and 11 bases had no gene match. The CDR3 DNA sequence: TGTGCCAGCAGCTTAGTAGACGCGACAGGGTGGTCCGGGGAGCTGTTTTTT. Translation gives CASSLVDATGWSGELFF.

The gene calls are TRBV10-3 and TRBJ2-7; weak D call: TRBD2 (6 bases). V shed 8 bases and J shed 2 bases, with 10 bases lying between them. CDR1 ENHRY and CDR2 SYGVKD come from the germline V gene. There are 12 residues in the CDR3. In nucleotides, the CDR3 is TGTGCCATCCGGGGGAGGACCTACGAGCAGTACTTC. It codes for CAIRGRTYEQYF.

The rearrangement joins TRBV28 to TRBJ2-7; D call uncertain. Per germline, CDR1 MDHEN and CDR2 SYDVKM. Trimming took 3 bases from V and 1 from J, leaving 10 bases between them. The CDR3 consists of 14 residues. The CDR3 DNA reads as TGTGCCAGCAGTTTCCTGACACCTTCCTACGAGCAGTACTTC. This gives the protein CASSFLTPSYEQYF.

This clonotype was found many times. The chain joins TRBV20-1 to TRBJ2-7; 7 bases agree with TRBD1. The junction had 6 bases not matched to a gene; V was cut back by 4 bases and J by 6 bases. The CDR3 totals 12 residues. The germline V gene encodes CDR1 DFQATT and CDR2 SNEGSKA (reference sequence). DNA of the CDR3: TGCAGTGCTAACGGTGGGACAGCCGAGCAGTACTTC. It yields the protein CSANGGTAEQYF.

This clonotype has only a few counts. The chain has TRBV4-3 and TRBJ1-2, with 7 bases fitting TRBD1. Germline trimming cut 0 bases from V and 4 bases from J; bases unmatched to any gene: 8. This CDR3 has 16 residues. CDR1 and CDR2 (germline): LGHNA, YSLEER. In DNA form, the CDR3 reads TGCGCCAGCAGCCAAGACAGGGGGATAAGGCCCTATGGCTACACCTTC. This codes for CASSQDRGIRPYGYTF.